This T cell receptor beta chain was identified in a study of T cell repertoires in aging, cancer and after chemotherapy. For the study at large: Six age groups, ranging from 30 or younger to 70 or older, included the donors. Clear clonal overlap appeared across healthy donor samples taken over several months to years. Overall study findings and caveats: Rebound thymic output was suggested by rising median generation probability during chemotherapy in each cancer cohort.

As regards this clonotype: Its antigen remains unknown.

Amplification of TCR beta used genomic DNA extracted from peripheral blood. Between the trimmed V and J ends, which lost 5 bases and 1 base, there was a span of 14 bases. The CDR3 runs 15 residues. TRB rearrangements spanning V, D and J were amplified using mixed TRB-A/B primers. TCRdb re-analysed the multiplex PCR reads in MiXCR, keeping a single row per CDR3 protein. The sample consists of about 12,000 distinct CDR3 sequences, roughly 32% of them appearing once. Sequencing was done on a sample of blood. The rearrangement links TRBV12-3 or TRBV12-4 to TRBJ1-1, with a weak D call TRBD1 (6 bases). The clonotype was recovered from a human donor in good health. The donor label of this sample is uncertain. CDR3 bases: TGTGCCAGCAGTCCGGACAGAGGAGGGAACACTGAAGCTTTCTTT. Its translation: CASSPDRGGNTEAFF.